Listed below are T cell receptor beta chains from one sample, sequenced in a study of T cell changes during pregnancy in multiple sclerosis. The method was immunoSEQ multiplex PCR; TCRdb's version includes in-frame clones alone and lacks a portion of them. This table holds tens of thousands of clones, around 92% found once. The material was peripheral blood, obtained before pregnancy. All receptors derive from a female donor with multiple sclerosis, enrolled in a pregnancy study. CDR3s include the opening cysteine and the closing phenylalanine or tryptophan. A D gene is named only where the DNA matches it firmly. Rows give clone size only sometimes, using once, few, many, or a class for an expanded clone.

J: TRBJ2-7
V: TRBV6-4
D: TRBD2
size: NA
CDR3: CASSEGLAGSEQYF
DNA: TGTGCCAGCAGTGAGGGACTAGCGGGAAGCGAGCAGTACTTC

J: TRBJ2-7
V: TRBV6-1
D: NA
size: NA
CDR3: CASSEHHGRGYEQYF
DNA: TGTGCCAGCAGTGAACATCACGGACGGGGGTACGAGCAGTACTTC

J: TRBJ1-4
V: TRBV6-1
D: TRBD1
size: NA
CDR3: CASSGGTGVLEKLFF
DNA: TGTGCCAGCAGTGGTGGGACAGGGGTCTTGGAAAAACTGTTTTTT

J: TRBJ2-7
V: TRBV10-2
D: NA
size: NA
CDR3: CASFGGTSSEQYF
DNA: TGCGCCAGCTTTGGCGGGACTTCCTCCGAGCAGTACTTC

J: TRBJ1-1
V: TRBV10-3
D: NA
size: NA
CDR3: CAISGAPFVMGATEAFF
DNA: TGTGCCATCAGTGGTGCTCCATTCGTGATGGGGGCCACTGAAGCTTTCTTT

J: TRBJ2-1
V: TRBV11-2
D: TRBD2
size: once
CDR3: CASTLLSGRFNEQFF
DNA: TGTGCCAGCACCCTCCTTAGCGGGAGGTTTAATGAGCAGTTCTTC

J: TRBJ2-4
V: TRBV19
D: TRBD2
size: NA
CDR3: CASNGLAGAKNIQYF
DNA: TGTGCCAGTAATGGGCTAGCGGGAGCCAAAAACATTCAGTACTTC

J: TRBJ2-2
V: TRBV5-1
D: TRBD1
size: NA
CDR3: CASRISGGVSTGELFF
DNA: TGCGCCAGCCGAATTTCAGGGGGCGTGAGCACCGGGGAGCTGTTTTTT

J: TRBJ2-1
V: TRBV4-1
D: NA
size: NA
CDR3: CASSQETSFNEQFF
DNA: TGCGCCAGCAGCCAAGAAACTAGCTTCAATGAGCAGTTCTTC

J: TRBJ2-5
V: TRBV4-3
D: TRBD2
size: few
CDR3: CASSQEPGRSETQYF
DNA: TGCGCCAGCAGCCAAGAGCCCGGGAGGTCGGAGACCCAGTACTTC

J: TRBJ2-7
V: TRBV7-6
D: NA
size: NA
CDR3: CASSPTGVYEQYF
DNA: TGTGCCAGCAGCCCAACGGGGGTCTACGAGCAGTACTTC

J: TRBJ2-4
V: TRBV28
D: NA
size: NA
CDR3: CASTMGSGFLKNIQYF
DNA: TGTGCCAGCACCATGGGGTCAGGGTTTCTCAAAAACATTCAGTACTTC

J: TRBJ2-3
V: TRBV2
D: NA
size: NA
CDR3: CASSEDGTGSLTDTQYF
DNA: TGTGCCAGCAGTGAAGATGGGACCGGGAGTCTGACAGATACGCAGTATTTT

J: TRBJ2-3
V: TRBV29-1
D: TRBD2
size: NA
CDR3: CSVEGLAETSSTDTQYF
DNA: TGCAGCGTTGAGGGACTAGCGGAAACCTCTAGCACAGATACGCAGTATTTT

J: TRBJ2-1
V: TRBV10-3
D: TRBD2
size: NA
CDR3: CAISALLTSGSYNEQFF
DNA: TGTGCCATCAGTGCCTTGTTGACTAGCGGGAGCTACAATGAGCAGTTCTTC

J: TRBJ2-7
V: TRBV9
D: TRBD2
size: NA
CDR3: CASSLGSGGPYEQYF
DNA: TGTGCCAGCAGCCTCGGTAGCGGGGGACCCTACGAGCAGTACTTC

J: TRBJ1-1
V: TRBV19
D: NA
size: NA
CDR3: CASSSGWAEAFF
DNA: TGTGCCAGTAGTAGCGGTTGGGCTGAAGCTTTCTTT

J: TRBJ1-4
V: TRBV25-1
D: NA
size: NA
CDR3: CASSESDQGYHNEKLFF
DNA: TGTGCCAGCAGTGAGTCCGACCAGGGTTACCACAATGAAAAACTGTTTTTT

J: TRBJ2-3
V: TRBV19
D: NA
size: NA
CDR3: CASSLSKGDTDTQYF
DNA: TGTGCCAGTAGCTTGAGTAAGGGGGATACAGATACGCAGTATTTT

J: TRBJ2-7
V: TRBV19
D: TRBD2
size: NA
CDR3: CASSGLAGFNEQYF
DNA: TGTGCCAGTAGTGGACTAGCGGGATTTAACGAGCAGTACTTC

J: TRBJ2-5
V: TRBV7-3
D: TRBD2
size: once
CDR3: CASSLGRTSLETQYF
DNA: TGTGCCAGCAGCTTAGGCCGGACTAGCTTAGAGACCCAGTACTTC

J: TRBJ2-1
V: TRBV4-1
D: NA
size: NA
CDR3: CASSQSTKLEYNEQFF
DNA: TGCGCCAGCAGCCAATCCACGAAGCTTGAATACAATGAGCAGTTCTTC

J: TRBJ2-2
V: TRBV7-7
D: TRBD1
size: few
CDR3: CASRDDGTGDTGELFF
DNA: TGTGCTAGCAGGGATGACGGGACAGGGGACACCGGGGAGCTGTTTTTT

J: TRBJ2-3
V: TRBV9
D: NA
size: few
CDR3: CASSVVTGALDTQYF
DNA: TGTGCCAGCAGCGTAGTTACCGGTGCCTTGGATACGCAGTATTTT

J: TRBJ1-4
V: TRBV4-2
D: NA
size: NA
CDR3: CASSQTTGPSNEKLFF
DNA: TGTGCCAGCAGCCAGACAACAGGGCCCTCTAATGAAAAACTGTTTTTT

J: TRBJ1-1
V: TRBV25-1
D: TRBD1
size: NA
CDR3: CASSPGQVNTEAFF
DNA: TGTGCCAGCAGCCCGGGACAGGTGAACACTGAAGCTTTCTTT

J: TRBJ1-2
V: TRBV18
D: NA
size: NA
CDR3: CASSPLLIGIYGYTF
DNA: TGTGCCAGCTCACCACTTCTCATCGGGATATATGGCTACACCTTC

J: TRBJ2-5
V: TRBV5-4
D: NA
size: NA
CDR3: CASSFGGRETQYF
DNA: TGTGCCAGCAGCTTCGGTGGGAGAGAGACCCAGTACTTC

J: TRBJ2-1
V: TRBV19
D: TRBD1
size: NA
CDR3: CASSPTGGSFNEQFF
DNA: TGTGCCAGTAGTCCGACAGGGGGCAGCTTCAATGAGCAGTTCTTC

J: TRBJ1-3
V: TRBV13
D: TRBD1
size: NA
CDR3: CASSSGRGGNTIYF
DNA: TGTGCCAGCAGCTCTGGCAGGGGGGGAAACACCATATATTTT

J: TRBJ2-7
V: TRBV9
D: NA
size: NA
CDR3: CASSVELSSYEQYF
DNA: TGTGCCAGCAGCGTAGAGCTAAGCTCCTACGAGCAGTACTTC

J: TRBJ2-6
V: TRBV18
D: TRBD1
size: NA
CDR3: CASSPGQGSVLTF
DNA: TGTGCCAGCTCACCTGGACAGGGATCCGTCCTGACTTTC

J: TRBJ2-2
V: TRBV4-1
D: NA
size: NA
CDR3: CASRTYGESNTGELFF
DNA: TGCGCCAGCAGGACATACGGTGAATCGAACACCGGGGAGCTGTTTTTT

J: TRBJ1-2
V: TRBV7-9
D: NA
size: NA
CDR3: CASSLIRGEDYGYTF
DNA: TGTGCCAGCAGCTTAATACGAGGGGAGGACTATGGCTACACCTTC

J: TRBJ2-7
V: TRBV9
D: TRBD1
size: once
CDR3: CASSPDRVTHEQYF
DNA: TGTGCCAGCAGCCCTGACAGGGTCACCCACGAGCAGTACTTC

J: TRBJ2-3
V: TRBV6-5
D: NA
size: once
CDR3: CASSYSASDSDTQYF
DNA: TGTGCCAGCAGTTACTCTGCTAGTGACTCAGATACGCAGTATTTT

J: TRBJ2-5
V: TRBV11-2
D: NA
size: NA
CDR3: CASSRRSGGLGETQYF
DNA: TGTGCCAGCAGCCGAAGGTCCGGGGGGCTGGGGGAGACCCAGTACTTC

J: TRBJ1-5
V: TRBV19
D: NA
size: NA
CDR3: CASRPGTRTNQPQHF
DNA: TGTGCCAGTAGGCCGGGGACAAGGACTAATCAGCCCCAGCATTTT

J: TRBJ2-3
V: TRBV7-7
D: TRBD2
size: NA
CDR3: CASSPLGREGLGTDTQYF
DNA: TGTGCTAGCAGCCCCCTGGGGCGGGAGGGCCTGGGCACAGATACGCAGTATTTT

J: TRBJ2-5
V: TRBV7-2
D: NA
size: NA
CDR3: CASSLQGLRETQYF
DNA: TGTGCCAGCAGCTTACAGGGGTTAAGAGAGACCCAGTACTTC

J: TRBJ2-1
V: TRBV4-2
D: TRBD2
size: NA
CDR3: CASRQILAGAIYNEQFF
DNA: TGTGCCAGCAGGCAGATACTAGCGGGAGCAATCTACAATGAGCAGTTCTTC

J: TRBJ1-1
V: TRBV7-9
D: NA
size: NA
CDR3: CASSLKGRGKTEAFF
DNA: TGTGCCAGCAGCTTAAAAGGCAGGGGAAAAACTGAAGCTTTCTTT

J: TRBJ1-5
V: TRBV18
D: TRBD1
size: NA
CDR3: CASSPRTGDNQPQHF
DNA: TGTGCCAGCTCGCCACGTACAGGGGACAATCAGCCCCAGCATTTT

J: TRBJ2-1
V: TRBV27
D: NA
size: NA
CDR3: CASSLSSRRARLDNEQFF
DNA: TGTGCCAGCAGTTTATCGTCTAGGAGGGCCAGGTTGGATAATGAGCAGTTCTTC

J: TRBJ2-2
V: TRBV27
D: TRBD2
size: NA
CDR3: CASSFLAGTGELFF
DNA: TGTGCCAGCAGTTTTCTAGCGGGAACCGGGGAGCTGTTTTTT

J: TRBJ2-5
V: TRBV7-2
D: NA
size: NA
CDR3: CASSLGRLDGTQYF
DNA: TGTGCCAGCAGCTTAGGGCGACTAGACGGGACCCAGTACTTC

J: TRBJ2-7
V: TRBV30
D: TRBD2
size: NA
CDR3: CAWSVGGDYEQYF
DNA: TGTGCCTGGAGTGTCGGGGGGGACTACGAGCAGTACTTC

J: TRBJ2-7
V: TRBV2
D: NA
size: once
CDR3: CASSGGRDLYEQYF
DNA: TGTGCCAGCAGCGGTGGGCGGGATCTCTACGAGCAGTACTTC

J: TRBJ2-3
V: TRBV20-1
D: NA
size: NA
CDR3: CSASADTQYF
DNA: TGCAGTGCTAGCGCAGATACGCAGTATTTT

J: TRBJ2-1
V: TRBV14
D: TRBD2
size: NA
CDR3: CASSPLAGTSEQFF
DNA: TGTGCCAGCAGCCCCCTAGCCGGGACTAGCGAGCAGTTCTTC

J: TRBJ2-7
V: TRBV28
D: TRBD1
size: NA
CDR3: CASTNSGQGSYEQYF
DNA: TGTGCCAGCACAAACTCGGGACAGGGTTCCTACGAGCAGTACTTC

J: TRBJ2-6
V: TRBV15
D: TRBD2
size: NA
CDR3: CATSREELADSGANVLTF
DNA: TGTGCCACCAGCAGAGAAGAACTAGCGGACTCTGGGGCCAACGTCCTGACTTTC

J: TRBJ2-5
V: TRBV19
D: NA
size: NA
CDR3: CATQREETQYF
DNA: TGTGCCACCCAGAGGGAGGAGACCCAGTACTTC

J: TRBJ1-1
V: TRBV7-2
D: TRBD1
size: NA
CDR3: CASSPEGALNTEAFF
DNA: TGTGCCAGCAGCCCCGAGGGGGCCCTGAACACTGAAGCTTTCTTT

J: TRBJ2-5
V: TRBV6-1
D: TRBD2
size: NA
CDR3: CASSWTSGSRETQYF
DNA: TGTGCCAGCAGTTGGACTAGCGGGAGCAGAGAGACCCAGTACTTC

J: TRBJ2-7
V: TRBV5-1
D: NA
size: NA
CDR3: CASSLLGGEEQYF
DNA: TGCGCCAGCAGCTTGCTAGGGGGAGAGGAGCAGTACTTC

J: TRBJ2-7
V: TRBV11-2
D: TRBD1
size: once
CDR3: CASSLQGARYEQYF
DNA: TGTGCCAGCAGCTTGCAGGGGGCGCGGTACGAGCAGTACTTC